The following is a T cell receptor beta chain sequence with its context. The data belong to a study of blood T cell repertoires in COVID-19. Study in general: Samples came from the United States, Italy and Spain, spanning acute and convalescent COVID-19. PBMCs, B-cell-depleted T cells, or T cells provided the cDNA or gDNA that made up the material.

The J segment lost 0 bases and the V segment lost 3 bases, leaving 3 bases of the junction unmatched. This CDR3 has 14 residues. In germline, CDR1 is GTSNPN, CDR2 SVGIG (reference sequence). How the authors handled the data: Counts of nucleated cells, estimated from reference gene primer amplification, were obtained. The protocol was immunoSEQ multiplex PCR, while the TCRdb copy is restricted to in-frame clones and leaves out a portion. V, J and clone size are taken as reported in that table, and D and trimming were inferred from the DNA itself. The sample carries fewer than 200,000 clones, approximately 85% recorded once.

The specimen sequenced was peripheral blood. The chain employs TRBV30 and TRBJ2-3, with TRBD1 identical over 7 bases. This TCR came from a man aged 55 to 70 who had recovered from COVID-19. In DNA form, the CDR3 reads TGTGCCTGGAGAGGACAGGTTAGCACAGATACGCAGTATTTT. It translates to CAWRGQVSTDTQYF.